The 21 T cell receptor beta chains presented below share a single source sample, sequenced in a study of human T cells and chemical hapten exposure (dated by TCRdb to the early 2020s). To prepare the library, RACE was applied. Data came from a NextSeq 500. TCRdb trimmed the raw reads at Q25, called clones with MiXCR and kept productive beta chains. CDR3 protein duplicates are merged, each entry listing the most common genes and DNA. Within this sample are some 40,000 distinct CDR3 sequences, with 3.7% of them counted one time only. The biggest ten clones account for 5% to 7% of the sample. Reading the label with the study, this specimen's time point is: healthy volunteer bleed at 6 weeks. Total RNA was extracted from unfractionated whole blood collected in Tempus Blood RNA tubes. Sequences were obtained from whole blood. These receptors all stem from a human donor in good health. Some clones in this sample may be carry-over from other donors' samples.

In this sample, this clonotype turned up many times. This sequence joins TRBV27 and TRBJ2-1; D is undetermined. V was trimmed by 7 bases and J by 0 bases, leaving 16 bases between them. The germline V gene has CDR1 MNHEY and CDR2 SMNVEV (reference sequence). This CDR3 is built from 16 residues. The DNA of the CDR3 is TGTGCCAGCACGGGCATTACCTACAGCTCCTACAATGAGCAGTTCTTC. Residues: CASTGITYSSYNEQFF.

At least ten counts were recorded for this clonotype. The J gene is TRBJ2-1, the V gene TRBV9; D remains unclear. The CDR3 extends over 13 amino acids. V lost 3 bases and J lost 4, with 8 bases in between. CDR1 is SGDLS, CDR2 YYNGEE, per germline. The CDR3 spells CASSASDYNEQFF. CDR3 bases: TGTGCCAGCAGCGCGTCCGATTACAATGAGCAGTTCTTC.

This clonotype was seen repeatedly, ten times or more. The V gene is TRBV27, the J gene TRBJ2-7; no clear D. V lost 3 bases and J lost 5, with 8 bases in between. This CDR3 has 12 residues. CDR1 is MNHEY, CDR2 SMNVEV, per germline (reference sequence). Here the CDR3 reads CASSFSGHEQYF. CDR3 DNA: TGTGCCAGCAGTTTTTCTGGGCACGAGCAGTACTTC.

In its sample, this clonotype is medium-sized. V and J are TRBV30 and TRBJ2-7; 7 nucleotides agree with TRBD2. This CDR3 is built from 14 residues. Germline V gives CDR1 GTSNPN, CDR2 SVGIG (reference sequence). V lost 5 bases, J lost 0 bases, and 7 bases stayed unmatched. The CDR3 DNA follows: TGTGCCTGGGCCCCGGGGGGTCACTCCTACGAGCAGTACTTC. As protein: CAWAPGGHSYEQYF.

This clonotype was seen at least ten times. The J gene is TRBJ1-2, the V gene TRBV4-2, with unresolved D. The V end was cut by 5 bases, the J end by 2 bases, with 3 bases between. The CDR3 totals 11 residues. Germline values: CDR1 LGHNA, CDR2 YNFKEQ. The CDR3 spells CASSENYGYTF. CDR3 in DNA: TGTGCCAGCAGCGAGAACTATGGCTACACCTTC.

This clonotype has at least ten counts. The chain's CDR3 is CAWSNSGGQETQYF. CDR3 bases: TGTGCCTGGAGTAACAGTGGAGGCCAAGAGACCCAGTACTTC. The rearrangement uses TRBV30 and TRBJ2-5; D may be TRBD2 (5 bases). The CDR3 extends over 14 amino acids. Germline CDR1 reads GTSNPN; CDR2 reads SVGIG (reference sequence). Trimming pared 2 bases from V and 1 base from J, leaving 11 bases between.

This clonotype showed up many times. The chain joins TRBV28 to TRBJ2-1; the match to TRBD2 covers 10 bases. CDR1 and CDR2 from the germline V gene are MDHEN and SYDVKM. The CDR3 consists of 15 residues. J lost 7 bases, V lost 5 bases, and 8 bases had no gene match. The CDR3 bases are TGTGCCAGCAGTCCAAGCGGGAGGGCCTTTAATGAGCAGTTCTTC. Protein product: CASSPSGRAFNEQFF.

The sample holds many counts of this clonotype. CDR3 coding DNA: TGTGCCAGCAGCTTGTCGCTAGCGGCCTACAATGAGCAGTTCTTC. This codes for CASSLSLAAYNEQFF. J is TRBJ2-1 and V is TRBV7-9; 7 bases are shared with TRBD2. Germline loops: CDR1 SEHNR, CDR2 FQNEAQ (reference sequence). V dropped 3 bases and J dropped 2; count of bases not matched to a gene: 4. The CDR3 is 15 amino acids.

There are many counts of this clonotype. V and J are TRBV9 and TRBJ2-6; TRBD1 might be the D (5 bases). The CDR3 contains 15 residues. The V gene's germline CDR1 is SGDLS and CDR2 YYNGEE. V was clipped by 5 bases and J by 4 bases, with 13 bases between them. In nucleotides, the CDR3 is TGTGCCAGCAGTGGATCAGGGTCGGGGGCCAACGTCCTGACTTTC. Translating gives CASSGSGSGANVLTF.

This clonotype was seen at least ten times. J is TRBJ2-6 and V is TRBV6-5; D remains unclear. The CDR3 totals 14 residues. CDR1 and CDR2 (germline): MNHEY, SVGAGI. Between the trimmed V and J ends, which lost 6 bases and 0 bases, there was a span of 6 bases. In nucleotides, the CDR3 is TGTGCCAGCAGCCGTATCTCTGGGGCCAACGTCCTGACTTTC. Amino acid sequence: CASSRISGANVLTF.

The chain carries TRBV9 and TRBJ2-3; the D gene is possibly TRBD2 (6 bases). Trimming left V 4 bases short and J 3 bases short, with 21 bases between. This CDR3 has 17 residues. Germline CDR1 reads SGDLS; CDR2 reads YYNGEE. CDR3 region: CASSSPRVEGLTDTQYF. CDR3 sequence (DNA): TGTGCCAGCAGCTCACCTCGAGTGGAGGGTCTGACAGATACGCAGTATTTT.

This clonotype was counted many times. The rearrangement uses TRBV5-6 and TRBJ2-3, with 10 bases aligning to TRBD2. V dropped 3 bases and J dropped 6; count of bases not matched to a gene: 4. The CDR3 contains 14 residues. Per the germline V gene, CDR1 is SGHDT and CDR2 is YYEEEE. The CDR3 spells CASSSGLAPDTQYF. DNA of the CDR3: TGTGCCAGCAGCTCGGGACTAGCGCCCGATACGCAGTATTTT.

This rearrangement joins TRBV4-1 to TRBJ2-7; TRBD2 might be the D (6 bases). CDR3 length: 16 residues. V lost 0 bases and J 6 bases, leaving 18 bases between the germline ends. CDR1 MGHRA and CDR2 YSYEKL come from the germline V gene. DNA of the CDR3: TGCGCCAGCAGCCAAGATCTGGCGGGATCCGTGCGCGAGCAGTACTTC. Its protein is CASSQDLAGSVREQYF.

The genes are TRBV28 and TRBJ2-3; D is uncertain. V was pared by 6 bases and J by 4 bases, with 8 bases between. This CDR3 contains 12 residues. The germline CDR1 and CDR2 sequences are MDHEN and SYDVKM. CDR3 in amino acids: CASRVSSDTQYF. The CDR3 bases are TGTGCCAGCAGAGTGTCATCAGATACGCAGTATTTT.

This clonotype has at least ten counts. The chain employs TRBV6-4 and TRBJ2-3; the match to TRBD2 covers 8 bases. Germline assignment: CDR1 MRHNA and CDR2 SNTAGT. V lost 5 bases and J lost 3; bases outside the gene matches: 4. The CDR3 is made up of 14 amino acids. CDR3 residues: CASSRAGETDTQYF. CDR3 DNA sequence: TGTGCCAGCAGTAGAGCGGGAGAGACAGATACGCAGTATTTT.

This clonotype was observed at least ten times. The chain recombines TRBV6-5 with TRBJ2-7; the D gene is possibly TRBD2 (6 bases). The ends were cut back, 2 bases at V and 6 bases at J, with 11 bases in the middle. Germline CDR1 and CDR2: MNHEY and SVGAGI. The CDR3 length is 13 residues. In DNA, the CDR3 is TGTGCCAGCAGTTACAGTGACGGGGGCGAGCAGTACTTC. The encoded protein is CASSYSDGGEQYF.

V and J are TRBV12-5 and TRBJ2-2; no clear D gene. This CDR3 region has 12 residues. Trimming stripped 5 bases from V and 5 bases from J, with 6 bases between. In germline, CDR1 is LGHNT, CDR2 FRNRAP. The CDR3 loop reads CASGHGTGELFF. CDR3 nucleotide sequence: TGTGCTAGTGGTCACGGGACCGGGGAGCTGTTTTTT.

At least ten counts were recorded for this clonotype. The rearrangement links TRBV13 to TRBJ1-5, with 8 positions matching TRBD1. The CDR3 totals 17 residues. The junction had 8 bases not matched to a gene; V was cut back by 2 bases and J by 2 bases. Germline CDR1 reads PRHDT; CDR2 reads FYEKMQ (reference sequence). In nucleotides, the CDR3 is TGTGCCAGCAGCTTATCCCAGGGGGCGCGCGGCAATCAGCCCCAGCATTTT. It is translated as CASSLSQGARGNQPQHF.

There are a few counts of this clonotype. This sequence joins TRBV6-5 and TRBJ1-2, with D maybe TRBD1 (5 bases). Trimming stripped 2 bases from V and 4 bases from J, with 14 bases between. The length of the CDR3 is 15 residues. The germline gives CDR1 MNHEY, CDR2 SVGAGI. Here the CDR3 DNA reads TGTGCCAGCAGTTACGGCGGCAGGGTTTCCTATGGCTACACCTTC. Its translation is CASSYGGRVSYGYTF.

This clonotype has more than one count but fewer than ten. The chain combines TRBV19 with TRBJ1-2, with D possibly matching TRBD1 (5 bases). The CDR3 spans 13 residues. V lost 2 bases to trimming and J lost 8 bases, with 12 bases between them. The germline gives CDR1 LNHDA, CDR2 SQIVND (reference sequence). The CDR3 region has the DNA TGTGCCAGTAGTATACGCGGGGGATCCGGCTACACCTTC. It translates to CASSIRGGSGYTF.

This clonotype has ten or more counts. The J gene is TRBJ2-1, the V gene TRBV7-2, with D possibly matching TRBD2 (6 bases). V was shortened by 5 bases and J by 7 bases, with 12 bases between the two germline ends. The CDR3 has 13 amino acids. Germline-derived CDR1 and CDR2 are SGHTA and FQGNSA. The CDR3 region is CASSGDSRNEQFF. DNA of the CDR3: TGTGCCAGCAGCGGGGACTCGAGGAATGAGCAGTTCTTC.